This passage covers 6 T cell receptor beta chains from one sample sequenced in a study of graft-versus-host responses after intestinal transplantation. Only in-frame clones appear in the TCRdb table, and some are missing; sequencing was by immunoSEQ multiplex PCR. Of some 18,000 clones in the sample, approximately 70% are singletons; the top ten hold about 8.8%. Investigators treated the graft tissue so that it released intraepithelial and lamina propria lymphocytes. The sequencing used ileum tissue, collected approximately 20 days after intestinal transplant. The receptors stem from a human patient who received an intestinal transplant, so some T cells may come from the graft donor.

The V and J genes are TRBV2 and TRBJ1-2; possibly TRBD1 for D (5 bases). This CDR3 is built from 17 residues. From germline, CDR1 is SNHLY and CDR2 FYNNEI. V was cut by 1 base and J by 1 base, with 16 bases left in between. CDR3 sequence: CASSEGPTAAINYGYTF. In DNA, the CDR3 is TGTGCCAGCAGTGAAGGGCCGACAGCAGCGATTAACTATGGCTACACCTTC.

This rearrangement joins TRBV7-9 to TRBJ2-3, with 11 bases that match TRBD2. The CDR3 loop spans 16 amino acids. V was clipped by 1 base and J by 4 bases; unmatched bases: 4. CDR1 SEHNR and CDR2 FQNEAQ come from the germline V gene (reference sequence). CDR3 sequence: CASSLVLAGVSDTQYF. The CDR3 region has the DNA TGTGCCAGCAGCTTAGTACTAGCGGGAGTTTCAGATACGCAGTATTTT. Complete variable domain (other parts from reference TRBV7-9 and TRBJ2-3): DTGVSQNPRHKITKRGQNVTFRCDPISEHNRLYWYRQTLGQGPEFLTYFQNEAQLEKSRLLSDRFSAERPKGSFSTLEIQRTEQGDSAMYLCASSLVLAGVSDTQYFGPGTRLTVL.

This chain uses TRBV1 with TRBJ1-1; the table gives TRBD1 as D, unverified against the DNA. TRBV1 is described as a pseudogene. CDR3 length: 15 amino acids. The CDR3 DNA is TGCACCAGCAGCCAAGATCAGGGGAGAAACACTGAAGCTTTCTTT. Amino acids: CTSSQDQGRNTEAFF.

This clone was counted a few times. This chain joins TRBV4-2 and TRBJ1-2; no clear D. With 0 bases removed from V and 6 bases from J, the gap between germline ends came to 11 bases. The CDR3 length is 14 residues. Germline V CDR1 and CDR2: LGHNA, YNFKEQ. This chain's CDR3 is CASSQDGSQDGYTF. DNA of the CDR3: TGTGCCAGCAGCCAAGACGGGTCCCAAGATGGCTACACCTTC.

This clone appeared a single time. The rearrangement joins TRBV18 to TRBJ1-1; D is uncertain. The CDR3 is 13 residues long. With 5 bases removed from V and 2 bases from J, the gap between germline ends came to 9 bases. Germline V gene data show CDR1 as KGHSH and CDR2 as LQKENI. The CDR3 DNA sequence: TGTGCCAGCTCAGTCGCGGAAAACACTGAAGCTTTCTTT. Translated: CASSVAENTEAFF.

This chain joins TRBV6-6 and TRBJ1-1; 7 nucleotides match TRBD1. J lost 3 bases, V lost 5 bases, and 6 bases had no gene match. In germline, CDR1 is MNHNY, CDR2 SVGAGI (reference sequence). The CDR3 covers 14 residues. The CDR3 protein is CASSNRGGHTEAFF. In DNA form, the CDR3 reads TGTGCCAGCAGTAACAGGGGCGGGCACACTGAAGCTTTCTTT.